This T cell receptor beta chain comes out of a study of blood T cells in healthy people across ages. Whole-study results and caveats: Long-lived donors exceeded aged donors in naive CD4+ cells and diversity. Not knowing donor CMV status may have confounded expanded clonotype changes. The fall in TCR beta diversity per million T cells was roughly linear with age.

This clonotype was detected many times. Its specificity is not known. Per germline, CDR1 LGHDT and CDR2 YNNKEL (reference sequence). V was cut by 1 base and J by 8 bases, with 15 bases left in between. There are 14 residues in the CDR3. The use of a sample-barcoded 5' primer and a J-beta primer mix characterized a second PCR of 7 to 11 cycles. A template-switch adaptor containing 12 random nucleotides labeled each cDNA molecule. From the 5' RACE reads, TCRdb called clonotypes with MiXCR, one entry per CDR3 protein. The top ten hold around a sixth of the sample, which has some 790,000 distinct CDR3 sequences, more than 25% seen once.

This TCR was sampled from a woman at least 80 years old in good health. The sequenced sample consisted of blood. The J gene is TRBJ2-7, the V gene TRBV3-1; unclear D gene. The CDR3 is CASSQGPRAWKQYF. In DNA, the CDR3 is TGTGCCAGCAGCCAAGGTCCCCGGGCTTGGAAGCAGTACTTC.